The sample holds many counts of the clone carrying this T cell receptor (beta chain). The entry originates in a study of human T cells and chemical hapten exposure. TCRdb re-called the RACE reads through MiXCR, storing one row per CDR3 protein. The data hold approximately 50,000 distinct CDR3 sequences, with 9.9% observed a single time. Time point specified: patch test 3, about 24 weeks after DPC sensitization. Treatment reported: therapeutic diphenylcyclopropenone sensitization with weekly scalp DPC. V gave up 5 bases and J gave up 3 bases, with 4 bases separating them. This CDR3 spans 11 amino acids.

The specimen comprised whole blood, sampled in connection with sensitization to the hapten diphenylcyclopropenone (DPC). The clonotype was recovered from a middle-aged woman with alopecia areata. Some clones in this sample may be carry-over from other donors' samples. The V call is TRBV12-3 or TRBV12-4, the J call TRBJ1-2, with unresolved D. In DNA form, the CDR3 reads TGTGCCAGCAGTAAGGACTATGGCTACACCTTC. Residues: CASSKDYGYTF.